These 8 T cell receptor beta chains were all obtained from the same sample, sequenced in a study of shared clonotypes between healthy human individuals. Terminally differentiated effector memory CD45RA+ cells were excluded from the naive CD8 cells, which were CD45RO-negative and positively selected for CCR7. Only in-frame clones appear in the TCRdb table, and some are missing; sequencing was by immunoSEQ multiplex PCR. The sample holds roughly 2.1 million clones, just over 90% seen once. Sequenced sample: naive CD8+ T cells from PBMCs. These receptors were taken from a man aged 18 to 29 in good health. Some clones in this sample may be carry-over from other donors' samples.

This rearrangement joins TRBV10-3 to TRBJ1-1; D call uncertain. Trimming removed 7 bases from V and 1 base from J, with 13 bases in between. The length of the CDR3 is 14 residues. From germline, CDR1 is ENHRY and CDR2 SYGVKD. The CDR3 is CAITLDGGNTEAFF. The CDR3 nucleotides read TGTGCCATCACCTTGGACGGAGGGAACACTGAAGCTTTCTTT.

This chain connects TRBV21-1 to TRBJ1-1. TRBV21-1 is a known pseudogene. This CDR3 contains 15 residues. DNA of the CDR3: TGTGCCAGCAGCAAAGCGCTGGAGGGTGACACTGAAGCTTTCTTT. Encoded protein: CASSKALEGDTEAFF.

The chain carries TRBV28 and TRBJ2-3, with 11 bases that match TRBD2. Germline lookup yields CDR1 MDHEN and CDR2 SYDVKM. The J segment lost 2 bases and the V segment lost 10 bases, leaving 11 bases of the junction unmatched. The CDR3 consists of 16 residues. Here the CDR3 DNA reads TGTGCCACCTCGGGGCTAGCGGGAGGAAACACAGATACGCAGTATTTT. Protein product: CATSGLAGGNTDTQYF.

The chain combines TRBV19 with TRBJ2-5, with 7 positions matching TRBD1. Germline CDR1 reads LNHDA; CDR2 reads SQIVND (reference sequence). The junction had 11 bases not matched to a gene; V was cut back by 5 bases and J by 5 bases. The CDR3 length is 15 residues. The CDR3: CASSPWDSPQETQYF. CDR3 DNA: TGTGCCAGTAGTCCATGGGACAGTCCACAGGAGACCCAGTACTTC.

In the case of this clone: The sample contains more than one DNA sequence encoding this CDR3. In nucleotides, the CDR3 is TGTGCCAGCAGCGTAGCAGGGAGCGATGAGCAGTTCTTC. As protein: CASSVAGSDEQFF. The genes are TRBV9 and TRBJ2-1; either TRBD1 or TRBD2 may supply D (5 bases each). This CDR3 region has 13 residues. The germline V and J ends were trimmed by 0 bases and 8 bases, with 9 bases remaining between them. CDR1 SGDLS and CDR2 YYNGEE come from the germline V gene.

This chain joins TRBV6-6 and TRBJ2-7; TRBD1 matches 9 bases. Germline V gives CDR1 MNHNY, CDR2 SVGAGI (reference sequence). CDR3 size: 16 residues. The J segment lost 4 bases and the V segment lost 6 bases, leaving 13 bases of the junction unmatched. CDR3 sequence reads: CASSETGTGLLYEQYF. CDR3 in DNA: TGTGCCAGCAGCGAGACCGGGACAGGGCTTTTATACGAGCAGTACTTC.

The V and J genes are TRBV6-5 and TRBJ2-1, with 8 positions matching TRBD2. The CDR3 runs 14 residues. Germline trimming cut 8 bases from V and 3 bases from J; bases unmatched to any gene: 6. Per the germline V gene, CDR1 is MNHEY and CDR2 is SVGAGI. This CDR3 reads CASGGLAGYNEQFF. The CDR3 DNA follows: TGTGCCAGCGGAGGCCTAGCGGGCTACAATGAGCAGTTCTTC.

V is TRBV5-4 and J is TRBJ2-2; no clear D gene. The CDR3 covers 12 residues. V lost 4 bases and J lost 6, with 7 bases in between. The germline gives CDR1 SGHNT, CDR2 YYREEE (reference sequence). The CDR3: CASSQYSGELFF. For the CDR3, the DNA is TGTGCCAGCAGCCAATACTCCGGGGAGCTGTTTTTT.